This TCR beta chain was retrieved from a study of Ad26.COV2.S vaccination and SARS-CoV-2 variants. Findings and caveats of the study: Reports say spike-specific CD8+ and CD4+ T cell responses covered substantial breadth after vaccination. Analyses that measured TCR breadth and depth may have underestimated total T cell responses. Recipients of vaccine and of placebo showed similar breadth of their non-spike TCR repertoires. Vaccine recipients had higher spike-specific TCR breadth than placebo recipients.

CDR1 is SEHNR, CDR2 FQNEAQ, per germline (reference sequence). V shed 5 bases and J shed 4 bases, with 19 bases lying between them. The CDR3 contains 16 residues. Note on this clone: Its matching antigen is unknown.

Measured with immunoSEQ multiplex PCR; TCRdb has only the in-frame clones, and not every one. This table holds over 100,000 clones, over 70% found once. The chain uses TRBV7-9 and TRBJ2-3; D is perhaps TRBD1 (5 bases). The origin of this receptor is a human donor who had recovered from COVID-19. The source material was peripheral blood, sampled after recovery from COVID-19. CDR3 DNA: TGTGCCAGCAGCCCTGCCCAGGGCCAAGGAGCAGATACGCAGTATTTT. It codes for CASSPAQGQGADTQYF.